This TCR beta chain was documented in a study of cytomegalovirus exposure and HLA in healthy donors. The PCR made use of 60 Vbeta and 13 Jbeta primers. The protocol was immunoSEQ multiplex PCR, while the TCRdb copy is restricted to in-frame clones and leaves out a portion. The sample lists about 130,000 clones, around 80% occurring once. Study findings and constraints: In a later analysis, a genetic analysis reported fewer productive-TCR N-insertions in an Asian-associated ancestry cluster than the cohort average.

Concerning this clone: Its cognate antigen is unknown.

The CDR3 sequence is 13 residues long. The germline V gene has CDR1 MDHEN and CDR2 SYDVKM. V lost 3 bases, J lost 7 bases, and 2 bases stayed unmatched. Sequencing was carried out using PBMCs. The receptor was derived from a human donor in good health. The rearrangement uses TRBV28 and TRBJ1-5, with TRBD1 identical over 8 bases. CDR3 in DNA: TGTGCCAGCAGTTTCCCAGGGGGCCAGCCCCAGCATTTT. Protein: CASSFPGGQPQHF.